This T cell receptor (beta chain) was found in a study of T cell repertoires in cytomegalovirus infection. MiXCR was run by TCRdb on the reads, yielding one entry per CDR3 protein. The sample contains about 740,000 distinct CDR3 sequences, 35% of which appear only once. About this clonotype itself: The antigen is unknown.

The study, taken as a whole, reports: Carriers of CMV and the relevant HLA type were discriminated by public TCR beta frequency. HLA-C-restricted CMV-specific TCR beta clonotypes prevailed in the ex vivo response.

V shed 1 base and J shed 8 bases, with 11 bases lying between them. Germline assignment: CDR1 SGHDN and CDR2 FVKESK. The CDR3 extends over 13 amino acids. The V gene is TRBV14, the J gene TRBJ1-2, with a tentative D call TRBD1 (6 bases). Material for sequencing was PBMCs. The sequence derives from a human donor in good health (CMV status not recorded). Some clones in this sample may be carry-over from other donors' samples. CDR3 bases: TGTGCCAGCAGCCAAGTGGACAGACCCGGCTACACCTTC. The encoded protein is CASSQVDRPGYTF.